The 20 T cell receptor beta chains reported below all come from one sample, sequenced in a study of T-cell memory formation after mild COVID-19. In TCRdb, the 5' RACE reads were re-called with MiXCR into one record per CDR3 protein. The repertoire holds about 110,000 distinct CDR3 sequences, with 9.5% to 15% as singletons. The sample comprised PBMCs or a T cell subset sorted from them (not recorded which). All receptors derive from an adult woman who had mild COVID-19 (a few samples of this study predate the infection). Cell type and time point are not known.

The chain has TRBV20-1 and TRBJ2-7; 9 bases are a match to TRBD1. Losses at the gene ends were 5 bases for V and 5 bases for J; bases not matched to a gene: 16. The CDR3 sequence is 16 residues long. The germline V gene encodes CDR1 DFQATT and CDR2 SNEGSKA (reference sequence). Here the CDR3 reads CSARFTRTGDWHEQYF. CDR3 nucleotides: TGCAGTGCTCGCTTCACCCGGACAGGGGATTGGCACGAGCAGTACTTC.

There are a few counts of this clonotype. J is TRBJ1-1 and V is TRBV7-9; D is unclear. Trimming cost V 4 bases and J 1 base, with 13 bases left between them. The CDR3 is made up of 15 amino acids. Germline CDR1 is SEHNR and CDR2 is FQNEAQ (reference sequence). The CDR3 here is CASSSAGRRNTEAFF. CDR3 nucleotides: TGTGCCAGCAGCTCGGCCGGACGGAGGAACACTGAAGCTTTCTTT.

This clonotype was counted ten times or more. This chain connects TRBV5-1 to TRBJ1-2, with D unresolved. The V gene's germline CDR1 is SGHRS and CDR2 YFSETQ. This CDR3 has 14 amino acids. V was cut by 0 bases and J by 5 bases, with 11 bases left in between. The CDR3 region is CASSLGETQYGYTF. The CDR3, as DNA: TGCGCCAGCAGCTTGGGCGAGACCCAATATGGCTACACCTTC.

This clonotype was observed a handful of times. The CDR3 DNA reads TGTGCCAGCAGTACGCGGGACCCTAGCACAGATACGCAGTATTTT. This sequence encodes CASSTRDPSTDTQYF. V gene TRBV12-3 or TRBV12-4 combines with J gene TRBJ2-3; a weak D match, TRBD2 (6 bases). V gave up 5 bases and J gave up 0 bases, with 12 bases separating them. This CDR3 contains 15 residues.

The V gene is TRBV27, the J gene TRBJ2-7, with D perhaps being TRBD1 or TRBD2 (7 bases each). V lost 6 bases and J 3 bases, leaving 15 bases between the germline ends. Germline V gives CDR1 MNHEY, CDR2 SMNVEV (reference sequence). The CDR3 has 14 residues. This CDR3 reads CASSVAGDSYEQYF. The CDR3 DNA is TGTGCCAGCAGCGTCGCGGGGGACAGCTACGAGCAGTACTTC.

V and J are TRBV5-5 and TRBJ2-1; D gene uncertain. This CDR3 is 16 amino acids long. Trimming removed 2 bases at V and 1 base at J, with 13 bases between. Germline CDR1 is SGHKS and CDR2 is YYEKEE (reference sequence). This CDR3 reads CASSFLKEHSYNEQFF. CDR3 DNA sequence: TGTGCCAGCAGCTTCCTAAAGGAACATTCCTACAATGAGCAGTTCTTC.

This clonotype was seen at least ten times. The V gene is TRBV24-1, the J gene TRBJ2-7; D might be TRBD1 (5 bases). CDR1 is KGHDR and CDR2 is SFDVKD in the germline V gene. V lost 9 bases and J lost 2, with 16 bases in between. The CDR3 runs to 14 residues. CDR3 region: CATAKGHDAYEQYF. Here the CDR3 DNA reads TGTGCCACCGCCAAAGGACACGACGCCTACGAGCAGTACTTC.

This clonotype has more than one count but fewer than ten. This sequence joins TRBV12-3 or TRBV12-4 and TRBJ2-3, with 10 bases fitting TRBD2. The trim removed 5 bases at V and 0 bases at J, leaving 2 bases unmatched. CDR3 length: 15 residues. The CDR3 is CASSGTSASTDTQYF. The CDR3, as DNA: TGTGCCAGCAGTGGGACTAGCGCTAGCACAGATACGCAGTATTTT.

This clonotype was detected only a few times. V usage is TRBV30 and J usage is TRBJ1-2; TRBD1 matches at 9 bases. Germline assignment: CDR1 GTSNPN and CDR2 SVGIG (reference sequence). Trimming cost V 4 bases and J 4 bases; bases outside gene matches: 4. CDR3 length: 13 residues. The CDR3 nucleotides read TGTGCCTGGATGGGACAGGGCAGCTATGGCTACACCTTC. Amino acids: CAWMGQGSYGYTF.

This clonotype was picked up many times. CDR3 region: CSATGTPQETQYF. The DNA for the CDR3 is TGCAGCGCAACCGGGACGCCACAAGAGACCCAGTACTTC. The genes are TRBV29-1 and TRBJ2-5; D tentatively fits TRBD1 or TRBD2 (5 bases each). The length of the CDR3 is 13 residues. The germline CDR1 and CDR2 sequences are SQVTM and ANQGSEA. V lost 7 bases and J lost 2, with 14 bases in between. Using reference TRBV29-1 and TRBJ2-5 for the parts outside the CDR3, the full variable domain is SAVISQKPSRDICQRGTSLTIQCQVDSQVTMMFWYRQQPGQSLTLIATANQGSEATYESGFVIDKFPISRPNLTFSTLTVSNMSPEDSSIYLCSATGTPQETQYFGPGTRLLVL.

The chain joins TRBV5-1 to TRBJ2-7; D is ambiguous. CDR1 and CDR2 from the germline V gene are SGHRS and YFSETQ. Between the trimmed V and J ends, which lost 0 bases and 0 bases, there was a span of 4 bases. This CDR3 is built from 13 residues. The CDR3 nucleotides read TGCGCCAGCAGCTTGGACGACTCCTACGAGCAGTACTTC. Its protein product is CASSLDDSYEQYF.

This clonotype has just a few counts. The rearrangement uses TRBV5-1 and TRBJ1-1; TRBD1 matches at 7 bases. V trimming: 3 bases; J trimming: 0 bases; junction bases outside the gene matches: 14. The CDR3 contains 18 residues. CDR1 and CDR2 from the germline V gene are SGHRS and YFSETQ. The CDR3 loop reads CASSWDGTDFYMNTEAFF. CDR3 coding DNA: TGCGCCAGCAGCTGGGATGGGACAGATTTTTACATGAACACTGAAGCTTTCTTT.

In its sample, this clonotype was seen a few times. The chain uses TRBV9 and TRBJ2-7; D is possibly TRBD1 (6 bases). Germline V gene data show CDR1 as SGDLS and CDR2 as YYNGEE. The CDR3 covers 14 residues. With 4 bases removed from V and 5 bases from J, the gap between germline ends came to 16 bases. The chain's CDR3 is CASSQTGQGDEQYF. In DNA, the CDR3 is TGTGCCAGCAGCCAAACAGGGCAGGGCGACGAGCAGTACTTC.

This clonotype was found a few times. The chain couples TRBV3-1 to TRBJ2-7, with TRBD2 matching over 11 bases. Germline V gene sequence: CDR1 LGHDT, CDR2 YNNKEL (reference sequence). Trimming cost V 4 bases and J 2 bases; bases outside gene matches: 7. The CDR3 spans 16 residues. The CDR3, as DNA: TGTGCCAGCAGCCTATCGCTAGCGGGAGGCGCCTACGAGCAGTACTTC. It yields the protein CASSLSLAGGAYEQYF.

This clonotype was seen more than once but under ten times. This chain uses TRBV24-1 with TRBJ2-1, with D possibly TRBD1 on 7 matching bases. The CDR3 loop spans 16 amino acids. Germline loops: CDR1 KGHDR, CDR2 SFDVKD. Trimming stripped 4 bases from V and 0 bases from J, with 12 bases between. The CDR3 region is CATSEGGQYSYNEQFF. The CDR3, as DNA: TGTGCCACCAGTGAGGGGGGACAGTACTCCTACAATGAGCAGTTCTTC.

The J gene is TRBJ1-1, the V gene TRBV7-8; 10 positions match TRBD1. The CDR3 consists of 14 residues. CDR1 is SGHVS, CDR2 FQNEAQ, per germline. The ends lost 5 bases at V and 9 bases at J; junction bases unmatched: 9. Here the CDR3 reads CASSTGTGAQQAFF. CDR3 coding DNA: TGTGCCAGCAGCACCGGGACAGGGGCGCAGCAAGCTTTCTTT.

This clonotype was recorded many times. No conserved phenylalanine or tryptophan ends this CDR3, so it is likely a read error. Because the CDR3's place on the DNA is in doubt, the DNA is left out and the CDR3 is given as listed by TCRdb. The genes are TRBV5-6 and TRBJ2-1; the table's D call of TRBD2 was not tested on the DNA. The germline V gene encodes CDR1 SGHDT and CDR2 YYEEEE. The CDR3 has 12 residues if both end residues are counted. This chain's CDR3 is CASSGGTERSSS.

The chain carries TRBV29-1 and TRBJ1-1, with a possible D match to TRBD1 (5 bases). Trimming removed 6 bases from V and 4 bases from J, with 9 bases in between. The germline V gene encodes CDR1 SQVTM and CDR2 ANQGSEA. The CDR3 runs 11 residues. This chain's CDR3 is CSVPGGTEAFF. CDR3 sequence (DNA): TGCAGCGTCCCCGGGGGCACTGAAGCTTTCTTT.

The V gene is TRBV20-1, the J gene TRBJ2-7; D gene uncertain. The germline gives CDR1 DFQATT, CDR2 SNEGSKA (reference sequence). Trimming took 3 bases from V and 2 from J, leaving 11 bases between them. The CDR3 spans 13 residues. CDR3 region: CSARGRGTYEQYF. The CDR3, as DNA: TGCAGTGCTAGGGGCAGAGGCACCTACGAGCAGTACTTC.

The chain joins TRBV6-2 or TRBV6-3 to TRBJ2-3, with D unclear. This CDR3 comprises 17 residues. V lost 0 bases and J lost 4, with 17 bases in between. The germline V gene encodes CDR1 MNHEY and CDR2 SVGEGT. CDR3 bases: TGTGCCAGCAGTTACTCGAATATTGGGAACATGGCAGATACGCAGTATTTT. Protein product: CASSYSNIGNMADTQYF.